The rows below give T cell receptor beta chains drawn from one sample of a study of monozygotic twins with inflammatory bowel disease. Using the 5' RACE reads, TCRdb records one entry per CDR3 protein without DNA. Reported are 350,000 to 500,000 distinct CDR3 sequences; the ten largest clones contain roughly 2.3%. The material sequenced was blood. Source of these receptors: a human donor with ulcerative colitis or Crohn's disease, or a healthy co-twin of an affected twin (not recorded which). CDR3s include the opening cysteine and the closing phenylalanine or tryptophan.

TRBV14	TRBJ2-1	CASSAQLYNEQFF
TRBV11-2	TRBJ2-3	CASSSQTGLAADAQYF
TRBV5-6	TRBJ1-2	CASSLGAGGPAPF
TRBV5-8	TRBJ2-3	CASSKPGATDTQYF
TRBV7-2	TRBJ2-1	CASSLNRVGSGEQFF
TRBV10-1	TRBJ2-1	CASVRTSGSQF
TRBV7-2	TRBJ2-7	CASSPPGAPYEQYF
TRBV7-8	TRBJ2-1	CASSHRTESSYNEQFF
TRBV15	TRBJ2-5	CATSRGEGAGAPYQETQYF
TRBV7-3	TRBJ1-1	CASSLSHTGDEAFF
TRBV9	TRBJ1-1	CASSPNPTATTEAFF
TRBV6-1	TRBJ1-5	CASTLYNQPQHF
TRBV24-1	TRBJ2-3	CATSDPVGASSTDTQYF
TRBV9	TRBJ2-1	CASSVGVSGIAEQFF
TRBV10-3	TRBJ2-3	CAISESRTRGEDTQYF
TRBV6-5	TRBJ2-3	CASSYWAGGSTDTQYF